The rows below give T cell receptor beta chains drawn from one sample of a study of shared clonotypes between healthy human individuals. The repertoire was sequenced with immunoSEQ multiplex PCR; TCRdb's copy has only in-frame clones and lacks some. Of millions of clones in the sample, about 92% were seen once. Sequenced: naive CD4+ T cells sorted from blood. The receptors come from a man between 18 and 35 years old in good health. Each CDR3 is given with its conserved first and last residue. The D gene is left open where the match is weak. Size tells how often a clone was seen (once, few, many) or the class of an expanded clone, and some rows leave it out.

cdr3_nt: TGTGCCAGCAGCCACGGAACAGATACGCAGTATTTT
cdr3_aa: CASSHGTDTQYF
v_call: TRBV14
j_call: TRBJ2-3
d_call: .
clone_size: .

cdr3_nt: TGCGCCAGCAGCTTCTCGGGACAGGGGTTCACAGATACGCAGTATTTT
cdr3_aa: CASSFSGQGFTDTQYF
v_call: TRBV5-1
j_call: TRBJ2-3
d_call: TRBD1
clone_size: .

cdr3_nt: TGCGCCAGCAGCTACCGACAGGGGGGATTTGGGGGAGAGACCCAGTACTTC
cdr3_aa: CASSYRQGGFGGETQYF
v_call: TRBV5-1
j_call: TRBJ2-5
d_call: TRBD1
clone_size: .

cdr3_nt: TGTGCCTGGAAAACAAGCGGGGGGCGGGAGACCCAGTACTTC
cdr3_aa: CAWKTSGGRETQYF
v_call: TRBV30
j_call: TRBJ2-5
d_call: TRBD2
clone_size: .

cdr3_nt: TGTGCCAGCAGCTTGGAATCCACGGAAACCTTC
cdr3_aa: CASSLESTETF
v_call: TRBV5-4
j_call: TRBJ1-2
d_call: .
clone_size: few

cdr3_nt: TGTGCCATCAGTGAGTCACTCACAACTAATGAAAAACTGTTTTTT
cdr3_aa: CAISESLTTNEKLFF
v_call: TRBV10-3
j_call: TRBJ1-4
d_call: .
clone_size: .

cdr3_nt: TGTGCCAGCAGCCCAGAAAGCTCCTATAATTCACCCCTCCACTTT
cdr3_aa: CASSPESSYNSPLHF
v_call: TRBV11-2
j_call: TRBJ1-6
d_call: .
clone_size: .

cdr3_nt: TGTGCCAGCAGTGAACAAGGGCCTGGGGCCAACGTCCTGACTTTC
cdr3_aa: CASSEQGPGANVLTF
v_call: TRBV2
j_call: TRBJ2-6
d_call: .
clone_size: .

cdr3_nt: TGTGCCAGCAGTGATACAGGGGGCTGGGGTTCACCCCTCCACTTT
cdr3_aa: CASSDTGGWGSPLHF
v_call: TRBV27
j_call: TRBJ1-6
d_call: TRBD1
clone_size: .

cdr3_nt: TGTGCCAGCAGACGGGACTCTGGAAACACCATATATTTT
cdr3_aa: CASRRDSGNTIYF
v_call: TRBV6-6
j_call: TRBJ1-3
d_call: .
clone_size: .

cdr3_nt: TGCGCCAGCAGCTTTGTCGGAGCTAGAAAAGAACTGTTTTTT
cdr3_aa: CASSFVGARKELFF
v_call: TRBV5-1
j_call: TRBJ1-4
d_call: .
clone_size: .

cdr3_nt: TGTGCCAGCAGCAGAGGGGCTGGGGAGACCCAGTACTTC
cdr3_aa: CASSRGAGETQYF
v_call: TRBV7-9
j_call: TRBJ2-5
d_call: .
clone_size: .

cdr3_nt: TGTGCCAGCAGCAGGGGCGACAATCAGCCCCAGCATTTT
cdr3_aa: CASSRGDNQPQHF
v_call: TRBV5-8
j_call: TRBJ1-5
d_call: .
clone_size: few

cdr3_nt: TGCGCCAGCAGCTCCCCAGGGGAGCTGGGTAGGGCCTACGAGCAGTACTTC
cdr3_aa: CASSSPGELGRAYEQYF
v_call: TRBV5-1
j_call: TRBJ2-7
d_call: .
clone_size: .

cdr3_nt: TGCAGCGTCAGCAGGGGGCAGGGGGAGACCCAGTACTTC
cdr3_aa: CSVSRGQGETQYF
v_call: TRBV29-1
j_call: TRBJ2-5
d_call: TRBD1
clone_size: .

cdr3_nt: TGCGCCAGCAGCCAAGACCGGACTAGCACAGATACGCAGTATTTT
cdr3_aa: CASSQDRTSTDTQYF
v_call: TRBV4-3
j_call: TRBJ2-3
d_call: .
clone_size: .

cdr3_nt: TGTGCCAGCAGTTTGGCAGGGGGTAATCAGCCCCAGCATTTT
cdr3_aa: CASSLAGGNQPQHF
v_call: TRBV28
j_call: TRBJ1-5
d_call: TRBD1
clone_size: .

cdr3_nt: TGTGCCAGCCCGGATAGACATTACGGGCAGTACTTC
cdr3_aa: CASPDRHYGQYF
v_call: TRBV19
j_call: TRBJ2-7
d_call: .
clone_size: .

cdr3_nt: TGTGCCAGTAAATTGGACACCCGAAGGGGAACCGGGGAGCTGTTTTTT
cdr3_aa: CASKLDTRRGTGELFF
v_call: TRBV19
j_call: TRBJ2-2
d_call: .
clone_size: .

cdr3_nt: TGTGCCAGCAGGGTTAGCGGCCTCTACGAGCAGTACTTC
cdr3_aa: CASRVSGLYEQYF
v_call: TRBV7-2
j_call: TRBJ2-7
d_call: .
clone_size: .

cdr3_nt: TGTGCCAGCTCACCACGTGCGGGAGCGAGGGAGAATGAGCAGTTCTTC
cdr3_aa: CASSPRAGARENEQFF
v_call: TRBV18
j_call: TRBJ2-1
d_call: TRBD2
clone_size: .

cdr3_nt: TGTGCCAGCTCACCAAGTTTCCTAGGGGTCGATCGGGAGTACTTC
cdr3_aa: CASSPSFLGVDREYF
v_call: TRBV18
j_call: TRBJ2-7
d_call: .
clone_size: .

cdr3_nt: TGTGCCAGCAGCGACCAACCCGCTGTGGGGCAGAACACTGAAGCTTTCTTT
cdr3_aa: CASSDQPAVGQNTEAFF
v_call: TRBV11-2
j_call: TRBJ1-1
d_call: .
clone_size: .

cdr3_nt: TGTGCCAGTGTGCGAGATAATTCACCCCTCCACTTT
cdr3_aa: CASVRDNSPLHF
v_call: TRBV2
j_call: TRBJ1-6
d_call: .
clone_size: few

cdr3_nt: TGTGCCTGGAGTGTCCCGGACAGGGGAGGAAGCGCTGAAGCTTTCTTT
cdr3_aa: CAWSVPDRGGSAEAFF
v_call: TRBV30
j_call: TRBJ1-1
d_call: TRBD1
clone_size: once

cdr3_nt: TGTGCCAGCACTCGGCACGATCTCTACGAGCAGTACTTC
cdr3_aa: CASTRHDLYEQYF
v_call: TRBV6-1
j_call: TRBJ2-7
d_call: .
clone_size: .

cdr3_nt: TGCGCCAGCAGCCCTGGACAGGGTCTCAATGAGCAGTTCTTC
cdr3_aa: CASSPGQGLNEQFF
v_call: TRBV5-1
j_call: TRBJ2-1
d_call: TRBD1
clone_size: .

cdr3_nt: TGTGCCAGCAGCTTACCTCTAGCCTATAGCACAGATACGCAGTATTTT
cdr3_aa: CASSLPLAYSTDTQYF
v_call: TRBV7-2
j_call: TRBJ2-3
d_call: .
clone_size: .

cdr3_nt: TGTGCCAGCAGATCGACAGGGCTGAATTCACCCCTCCACTTT
cdr3_aa: CASRSTGLNSPLHF
v_call: TRBV6-5
j_call: TRBJ1-6
d_call: TRBD1
clone_size: once

cdr3_nt: TGTGCCATCAATACAGGGGGCCACTATGGCTACACCTTC
cdr3_aa: CAINTGGHYGYTF
v_call: TRBV28
j_call: TRBJ1-2
d_call: TRBD1
clone_size: .

cdr3_nt: TGTGCCAGCAGTCAGGGGGCCGCGAACACCGGGGAGCTGTTTTTT
cdr3_aa: CASSQGAANTGELFF
v_call: TRBV6-1
j_call: TRBJ2-2
d_call: TRBD1
clone_size: .

cdr3_nt: TGTGCCAGCAGCGCCGTGGGCTCTGGGGCCAACGTCCTGACTTTC
cdr3_aa: CASSAVGSGANVLTF
v_call: TRBV5-4
j_call: TRBJ2-6
d_call: .
clone_size: .

cdr3_nt: TGCGCCAGCAGCTTGAGTGGTTGGCCTGGTGGGGTGAACACTGAAGCTTTCTTT
cdr3_aa: CASSLSGWPGGVNTEAFF
v_call: TRBV5-1
j_call: TRBJ1-1
d_call: .
clone_size: .

cdr3_nt: TGTGCCAGCAGTGAAGGCCCGGTCGGGCCTTACGAGCAGTACTTC
cdr3_aa: CASSEGPVGPYEQYF
v_call: TRBV2
j_call: TRBJ2-7
d_call: .
clone_size: .

cdr3_nt: TGCGCCAGCAGCTTGGTAGGGACAGCTAGCACAGATACGCAGTATTTT
cdr3_aa: CASSLVGTASTDTQYF
v_call: TRBV5-1
j_call: TRBJ2-3
d_call: TRBD1
clone_size: once

cdr3_nt: TGCGCCAGCAGCCTGAATGAGGAAGATACGCAGTATTTT
cdr3_aa: CASSLNEEDTQYF
v_call: TRBV4-3
j_call: TRBJ2-3
d_call: .
clone_size: .

cdr3_nt: TGTGCCAGCAGCTTAGGTGGACTGACGAACACTGAAGCTTTCTTT
cdr3_aa: CASSLGGLTNTEAFF
v_call: TRBV7-8
j_call: TRBJ1-1
d_call: .
clone_size: .

cdr3_nt: TGTGCCAGCAGCTTCAGGGAGCGGCTAGCGGGAGGGAAACAAGAGACCCAGTACTTC
cdr3_aa: CASSFRERLAGGKQETQYF
v_call: TRBV7-2
j_call: TRBJ2-5
d_call: TRBD2
clone_size: once

cdr3_nt: TGTGCCAGTAGTATGTCGTCGGCGTTCTCTGGGGCCAACGTCCTGACTTTC
cdr3_aa: CASSMSSAFSGANVLTF
v_call: TRBV19
j_call: TRBJ2-6
d_call: .
clone_size: .

cdr3_nt: TGTGCCAGCAGCGCGCAACCTCAGGGGGCTTTCACTGAAGCTTTCTTT
cdr3_aa: CASSAQPQGAFTEAFF
v_call: TRBV9
j_call: TRBJ1-1
d_call: TRBD1
clone_size: .

cdr3_nt: TGCGCCAGCAGCTTGTCCCCGGGATACAACACTGAAGCTTTCTTT
cdr3_aa: CASSLSPGYNTEAFF
v_call: TRBV5-1
j_call: TRBJ1-1
d_call: .
clone_size: .

cdr3_nt: TGTGCCAGCAGTGAATGGGGGACAGGGGTAGCTGGGGCCAACGTCCTGACTTTC
cdr3_aa: CASSEWGTGVAGANVLTF
v_call: TRBV25-1
j_call: TRBJ2-6
d_call: TRBD1
clone_size: once

cdr3_nt: TGTGCCAGTAACGCCCCCCCCGGAACAGGGCCGAATCAGCCCCAGCATTTT
cdr3_aa: CASNAPPGTGPNQPQHF
v_call: TRBV19
j_call: TRBJ1-5
d_call: .
clone_size: .